Given below is one TCR beta chain in context. It has no known antigen specificity. Base qualities are not provided; no much larger clone lies one nucleotide away. The data belong to a study of cytomegalovirus exposure and HLA in healthy donors (dated by TCRdb to the late 2010s). For the wider study: According to a later analysis, one platform produced both the roughly 110 validation repertoires and the approximately 660 repertoires of the first cohort. To predict cytomegalovirus infection status, the study brought together high-throughput TCR immunosequencing, statistical association of individual TCRs with disease status, and machine learning. The study aimed to test whether signatures of past pathogen exposure could be identified by cataloging public T cell receptors. A separate validation cohort of 100 to 150 different subjects was used in addition to the 666-subject first cohort.

CDR1 and CDR2 are drawn from the germline V gene: SQVTM, ANQGSEA. The CDR3 spans 13 residues, from the cysteine through the phenylalanine. Of the read, only the CDR3 DNA is kept; its 39 bases are in frame from base 1. V lost 4 bases and J lost 8 bases; the stretch between them is 16 bases long. The donors were included in the validation cohort of approximately 130 subjects, a group kept apart from the roughly 700-subject first cohort. Libraries came from the immunoSEQ multiplex PCR assay. As for the original processing: A statistical classification framework was built to diagnose cytomegalovirus status from the catalog of TCR beta chain sequences. Entries here come from immuneACCESS through TCRdb and include only in-frame sequences with V and J called. Some clones fail to appear in such tables; in the studies checked, an unresolved V gene covers under half of the shortfall, and the cause of the remainder is unknown. The V and J calls and clone size were taken over from that table, and D and trimming were inferred from the DNA. The sample table records roughly 260,000 clones; 87% of these occur just once. The top ten clones comprise about 2.8% of the sample.

Here is what the overall study found, with its caveats: The classifier was reported to diagnose cytomegalovirus status with high specificity and sensitivity in both the original and validation cohorts. A total of 150 to 200 TCR beta chains were listed by the study as associated with cytomegalovirus. A later analysis had no HLA typing for the validation cohort, so co-occurrence there was scored across all 110 or so repertoires. A few of the identified cytomegalovirus-associated TCR beta chains were confirmed in vitro to be specific for cytomegalovirus antigens. Of the cluster scores, roughly 95% were above 0 in a later analysis, which found that TCRs clustered in the first cohort also tended to co-occur in the 130 or so validation repertoires. Most TCR sequences were observed very rarely across donors, whereas some public TCRs were present in many individuals. It was suggested by the authors that the approach could potentially be generalized to other disease states and immunological phenotypes.

This sequence was found in a man aged 18 to 30 in good health and CMV-seronegative. Source material: PBMCs. The V and J segments used are TRBV29-1 and TRBJ2-3; matching of 5 bases hints at TRBD2 as the D gene. The CDR3 sequence is CSVGERARATQYF. The DNA sequence reads TGCAGCGTTGGGGAAAGGGCGAGGGCTACGCAGTATTTT.